The 16 T cell receptor beta chains below all came from one sample that was sequenced in a study of blood T cell repertoires in COVID-19. TCRdb keeps only in-frame clones here, not all; method: immunoSEQ multiplex PCR. The sample has some 100,000 clones; less than 85% are singletons. Sequenced: peripheral blood. All receptors come from a woman between 55 and 75 years old with acute or convalescent COVID-19.

This clone has only a few counts. V usage is TRBV29-1 and J usage is TRBJ1-2, with 12 bases fitting TRBD1. Germline V gene sequence: CDR1 SQVTM, CDR2 ANQGSEA. After removal of 4 bases from V and 6 bases from J, the junction contained 6 bases not matched to a gene. This CDR3 contains 14 residues. CDR3 region: CSVGVGTGGDGYTF. The CDR3 DNA is TGCAGCGTTGGCGTCGGGACAGGGGGCGATGGCTACACCTTC.

This clone was detected once. The V and J genes are TRBV18 and TRBJ1-3; D unclear. Deletions cut 3 bases from V and 4 bases from J, with 16 bases between. This CDR3 is 16 amino acids long. In germline, CDR1 is KGHSH, CDR2 LQKENI. CDR3: CASSPRSHEVGNTIYF. As DNA, the CDR3 is TGTGCCAGCTCACCCCGGTCGCACGAGGTGGGAAACACCATATATTTT.

The chain uses TRBV9 and TRBJ2-1, with D perhaps matching TRBD2 (5 bases). This CDR3 contains 15 residues. CDR1 SGDLS and CDR2 YYNGEE come from the germline V gene. V was trimmed by 0 bases and J by 5 bases, leaving 12 bases between them. The DNA of the CDR3 is TGTGCCAGCAGCGTAGAGACTATAACCAACAATGAGCAGTTCTTC. Protein product: CASSVETITNNEQFF.

The rearrangement joins TRBV27 to TRBJ1-5; unclear D gene. The CDR3 is 18 residues long. V shed 2 bases and J shed 3 bases, with 20 bases lying between them. Germline assignment: CDR1 MNHEY and CDR2 SMNVEV (reference sequence). This chain's CDR3 is CASSLRFGGLNANQPQHF. For the CDR3, the DNA is TGTGCCAGCAGTTTAAGGTTCGGCGGACTTAACGCCAATCAGCCCCAGCATTTT.

V gene TRBV11-2 combines with J gene TRBJ2-3, with D possibly matching TRBD2 (6 bases). This CDR3 contains 17 residues. CDR1 SGHAT and CDR2 FQNNGV come from the germline V gene. The germline V and J ends were trimmed by 2 bases and 0 bases, with 15 bases remaining between them. As DNA, the CDR3 is TGTGCCAGCAGCTTATACGCGGGGCTTTATAGCACAGATACGCAGTATTTT. It encodes CASSLYAGLYSTDTQYF.

This clone showed up just a few times. The chain joins TRBV5-6 to TRBJ1-2, with D possibly being TRBD1 (6 bases). The V end lost 4 bases, the J end lost 7 bases, and 20 bases lay between the germline ends. In germline, CDR1 is SGHDT, CDR2 YYEEEE. The CDR3 is 15 amino acids. As DNA, the CDR3 is TGTGCCAGCAGCCTCTCCGGGGGGGGCGCGGGTGGCTACACCTTC. Its translation: CASSLSGGGAGGYTF.

This chain links TRBV5-1 with TRBJ2-1, with 8 bases that match TRBD2. Germline trimming cut 5 bases from V and 4 bases from J; bases unmatched to any gene: 8. The CDR3 loop spans 15 amino acids. Per the germline V gene, CDR1 is SGHRS and CDR2 is YFSETQ. CDR3 sequence reads: CASRPLAGNYNEQFF. The CDR3 bases are TGCGCCAGCAGGCCGCTAGCGGGCAATTACAATGAGCAGTTCTTC.

This rearrangement joins TRBV20-1 to TRBJ1-1; D gene unclear. Germline CDR1 and CDR2: DFQATT and SNEGSKA (reference sequence). The CDR3 runs to 11 residues. V was pared by 3 bases and J by 1 base, with 3 bases between. This chain's CDR3 is CSASQNTEAFF. The CDR3 DNA follows: TGCAGTGCTAGTCAGAACACTGAAGCTTTCTTT.

The J gene is TRBJ2-7, the V gene TRBV20-1, with TRBD1 identical over 7 bases. The V and J ends lost 3 bases and 11 bases, in that order; junction bases with no gene match: 13. CDR1 and CDR2 (germline): DFQATT, SNEGSKA (reference sequence). The CDR3 is 13 amino acids. This CDR3 reads CSASRQDRMVEYF. The CDR3 DNA reads as TGCAGTGCTAGTCGACAGGACAGGATGGTGGAGTACTTC.

The rearrangement links TRBV11-2 to TRBJ1-6; TRBD1 matches 7 bases. Germline V lookup: CDR1 SGHAT, CDR2 FQNNGV. J was trimmed by 5 bases and V by 2 bases; bases with no gene match: 6. The CDR3 is made up of 16 amino acids. This CDR3 reads CASSLIRGLNNSPLHF. CDR3 in DNA: TGTGCCAGCAGCTTAATCAGGGGGTTAAATAATTCACCCCTCCACTTT.

The rearrangement joins TRBV5-1 to TRBJ1-6; TRBD1 agrees at 10 bases. After removal of 0 bases from V and 8 bases from J, the junction contained 8 bases not matched to a gene. In germline, CDR1 is SGHRS, CDR2 YFSETQ. The CDR3 is 17 amino acids. The CDR3 protein is CASSLVGLDRGDSPLHF. CDR3 DNA: TGCGCCAGCAGCTTGGTTGGTTTGGACAGGGGGGATTCACCCCTCCACTTT.

With regard to this clone: Mismatch with germline at one junction end may stem from a read error. CDR3 loop: CASSDRLAGWETQYF. The CDR3 coding sequence is TGTGCTAGCAGCGACCGACTAGCGGGATGGGAGACCCAGTACTTC. The rearrangement uses TRBV7-7 and TRBJ2-5; 11 bases align to TRBD2. The length of the CDR3 is 15 residues. Per the germline V gene, CDR1 is SSHAT and CDR2 is FNYEAQ (reference sequence).

The V and J genes are TRBV7-2 and TRBJ1-1, with TRBD1 identical over 9 bases. The CDR3 sequence is 14 residues long. Looked up from germline, CDR1 is SGHTA and CDR2 is FQGNSA. J was trimmed by 5 bases and V by 6 bases; bases with no gene match: 7. The CDR3 loop is CASSFRDRGTEAFF. The CDR3 nucleotides are TGTGCCAGCAGTTTTCGCGACAGGGGGACTGAAGCTTTCTTT.

The rearrangement joins TRBV2 to TRBJ2-2; TRBD1 aligns across 9 bases. Germline lookup yields CDR1 SNHLY and CDR2 FYNNEI. CDR3 length equals 15 residues. V was clipped by 3 bases and J by 7 bases; unmatched bases: 6. In DNA, the CDR3 is TGTGCCAGCAGTGACGGGACAGGGTACTACGGGGAGCTGTTTTTT. This encodes CASSDGTGYYGELFF.

Regarding this clone: Other nucleotide sequences from this sample produce the same CDR3. The chain is built from TRBV20-1 and TRBJ1-2, with unresolved D. This CDR3 comprises 11 residues. Germline CDR1 reads DFQATT; CDR2 reads SNEGSKA (reference sequence). The V end was cut by 6 bases, the J end by 5 bases, with 10 bases between. The CDR3 sequence: CSAQDSYGYTF. DNA of the CDR3: TGCAGTGCCCAGGACTCGTATGGCTACACCTTC.

The rearrangement joins TRBV6-2 or TRBV6-3 to TRBJ2-1; 10 bases line up with TRBD2. The length of the CDR3 is 16 residues. With V trimmed by 5 bases and J by 6 bases, 10 bases remained unmatched. Germline CDR1 and CDR2: MNHEY and SVGEGT. CDR3: CASSRGAGGYSNEQFF. CDR3 in DNA: TGTGCCAGCAGTCGAGGAGCGGGGGGGTATAGCAATGAGCAGTTCTTC.